The source of this T cell receptor (beta chain) is a study of human T cells and chemical hapten exposure. This CDR3 spans 13 amino acids. CDR1 is SQVTM, CDR2 ANQGSEA, per germline. The V segment lost 0 bases and the J segment 5 bases; nucleotides outside the gene matches: 1. TCRdb re-derived calls from the RACE reads in MiXCR, one entry per CDR3 protein. The sample carries roughly 86,000 distinct CDR3 sequences, over 9.5% recorded once. The time point was: patch test 1, 2 weeks after DPC sensitization. Sample treatment: therapeutic diphenylcyclopropenone sensitization with weekly scalp DPC. This clonotype was seen only a few times.

V and J are TRBV29-1 and TRBJ2-1; TRBD2 matches at 7 bases. Sequencing used whole blood, obtained in connection with sensitization to the hapten diphenylcyclopropenone (DPC). The TCR sequence derives from a man aged 35-49 years with alopecia areata. Some clones in this sample may be carry-over from other donors' samples. The CDR3 bases are TGCAGCGTTGAAGAGCGGGGGAACAATGAGCAGTTCTTC. The encoded protein is CSVEERGNNEQFF.